This is a list of T cell receptor beta chains from one sample in a study of CD8 T cells in ankylosing spondylitis. TCRdb independently ran MiXCR on the 5' RACE reads; one entry per CDR3 protein. The sample lists around 490,000 distinct CDR3 sequences, approximately 5.3% occurring once. The sequenced sample consisted of blood, either unsorted or a sorted T cell fraction (not recorded which). These receptors all stem from a male donor with ankylosing spondylitis. CDR3s include the opening cysteine and the closing phenylalanine or tryptophan. Each record gives: CDR3 DNA, CDR3 protein, D gene, clone size, V gene, J gene. D genes are given only for firm matches. The size of a clone is reported for some rows only, either as once, few or many, or as a class for expanded clones.

TGTGCCAGCAGCTTGTCAGGGCCGTTCCCCTACGAGCAGTACTTC,CASSLSGPFPYEQYF,NA,many,TRBV7-2,TRBJ2-7
TGTGCCAGCAGCCCGGACGGAACCCTGGGGGAAAAACTGTTTTTT,CASSPDGTLGEKLFF,NA,NA,TRBV7-9,TRBJ1-4
TGTGCCAGCAGTTTTCTTCAGGGGTATAGCAATCAGCCCCAGCATTTT,CASSFLQGYSNQPQHF,NA,NA,TRBV28,TRBJ1-5
TGTGCCAGCAGCCCAGGACCGGGCGCCTTGGAGCAGTACTTC,CASSPGPGALEQYF,NA,many,TRBV7-9,TRBJ2-7
TGTGCCAGCAGCCTGACTAGCGGGAGGAAGTTCTTC,CASSLTSGRKFF,TRBD2,few,TRBV11-3,TRBJ2-1
TGCAGTGCTACCGGGACTCTAAACTCCTACGAGCAGTACTTC,CSATGTLNSYEQYF,NA,many,TRBV20-1,TRBJ2-7
TGCGCCAGCAGCTCGTGGGGACAGGAGTACAATGAGCAGTTCTTC,CASSSWGQEYNEQFF,TRBD1,many,TRBV5-1,TRBJ2-1
TGCAGTGCTAGAGATAGCAGGGTTGTAACCTACGAGCAGTACTTC,CSARDSRVVTYEQYF,NA,many,TRBV20-1,TRBJ2-7
TGCAGTGCTAGTGTGACTAGCGACGAGGATGAGCAGTTCTTC,CSASVTSDEDEQFF,TRBD2,few,TRBV20-1,TRBJ2-1
TGTGCCAGCAGCCTGGGACAGGGGCGCCTCGGAGGAATGGAGACCCAGTACTTC,CASSLGQGRLGGMETQYF,TRBD1,few,TRBV28,TRBJ2-5
TGCGCCAGCAGCTACGGAGGACAGGGTGGCTACAATGAGCAGTTCTTC,CASSYGGQGGYNEQFF,TRBD1,many,TRBV5-1,TRBJ2-1
TGTGCCAGCAGCGAAATTGGTGCGGTGAACACTGAAGCTTTCTTT,CASSEIGAVNTEAFF,NA,many,TRBV6-2/TRBV6-3,TRBJ1-1
TGTGCCAGCAGTTTATCCCCCGGGACTCCATACGAGCAGTACTTC,CASSLSPGTPYEQYF,NA,many,TRBV6-5,TRBJ2-7
TGTGCCAGCAGTATCGGACAGGCCACCGGGGAGCTGTTTTTT,CASSIGQATGELFF,TRBD1,NA,TRBV28,TRBJ2-2
TGTGCCAGCAGTATCCTCCAGGGTACCGGGGAGCTGTTTTTT,CASSILQGTGELFF,NA,few,TRBV28,TRBJ2-2
TGCGCCAGCAGCCCTCGTGCGGGGACTAGCGGAAACAATGAGCAGTTCTTC,CASSPRAGTSGNNEQFF,TRBD2,NA,TRBV4-1,TRBJ2-1
TGCGCCAGCAGCTCCGGACGGCAGCAAGAGACCCAGTACTTC,CASSSGRQQETQYF,NA,many,TRBV5-1,TRBJ2-5
TGTGCCAGCAGTTTATCGGGAGACTGGCAGCCCCAGCATTTT,CASSLSGDWQPQHF,NA,many,TRBV28,TRBJ1-5
TGTGCCAGCAGTTTAATATTTCAGGATACGCAGTATTTT,CASSLIFQDTQYF,NA,many,TRBV27,TRBJ2-3
TGTGCCAGCAGTCGGACAGGGGGGCCCTCAAATCAGCCCCAGCATTTT,CASSRTGGPSNQPQHF,TRBD1,NA,TRBV28,TRBJ1-5
TGTGCCAGCAGCTTAGGAACGGCTGGGGATGAGACCCAGTACTTC,CASSLGTAGDETQYF,NA,few,TRBV11-3,TRBJ2-5
TGTGCCAGCAGTTTTGAGGGGGCAGCCTACAATGAGCAGTTCTTC,CASSFEGAAYNEQFF,TRBD1,many,TRBV12-3/TRBV12-4,TRBJ2-1
TGTGCCAGCCGCCGGGCTAGCGGCTACGAGCAGTACTTC,CASRRASGYEQYF,TRBD2,many,TRBV27,TRBJ2-7
TGTGCCAGCAGCGTATCGGGACAGGAGGGCTACACCTTC,CASSVSGQEGYTF,TRBD1,many,TRBV7-9,TRBJ1-2
TGTGCCATCAGTGACGGGATAGTGAACACCGGGGAGCTGTTTTTT,CAISDGIVNTGELFF,NA,many,TRBV10-3,TRBJ2-2
TGTGCCAGCAGTTTTCTAGCCGATGAAGCTTTCTTT,CASSFLADEAFF,NA,many,TRBV28,TRBJ1-1
TGTGCCAGCAGTAGAACTAGCGGGGCGAGCAATGAGCAGTTCTTC,CASSRTSGASNEQFF,TRBD2,few,TRBV7-3,TRBJ2-1
TGTGCCAGCAGCGTAGGTCTACCACCATCGAACACCGGGGAGCTGTTTTTT,CASSVGLPPSNTGELFF,NA,many,TRBV9,TRBJ2-2
TGTGCCACCTCGTCACGGGACGCGGGAACTGAAGCTTTCTTT,CATSSRDAGTEAFF,NA,NA,TRBV28,TRBJ1-1
TGTGCCAGCAGCGAAGCGGGGAACACCGGGGAGCTGTTTTTT,CASSEAGNTGELFF,NA,NA,TRBV7-3,TRBJ2-2
TGTGCCAGCAGTTTAGCAGGGAGGGGCAATCAGCCCCAGCATTTT,CASSLAGRGNQPQHF,NA,many,TRBV28,TRBJ1-5
TGTGCCAGCAGAAGCAGTGGGACGGGGGGAAACATTCAGTACTTC,CASRSSGTGGNIQYF,TRBD2,few,TRBV6-1,TRBJ2-4
TGCGCCAGCAGCCAAGTGCAGGGGCCTGGAAACACCATATATTTT,CASSQVQGPGNTIYF,NA,many,TRBV4-3,TRBJ1-3
TGTGCCAGCAGTGGATACAGGCCCTACGAGCAGTACTTC,CASSGYRPYEQYF,NA,many,TRBV6-1,TRBJ2-7
TGTGCCAGCAGCGCCCGGGACCTTCCCTACAATGAGCAGTTCTTC,CASSARDLPYNEQFF,NA,many,TRBV9,TRBJ2-1
TGCGCCAGCAGCCAAGATTTGCCCCTCTTTGGGGGATACTCTGGAAACACCATATATTTT,CASSQDLPLFGGYSGNTIYF,NA,many,TRBV4-3,TRBJ1-3
TGCGCCAGCAGCACCGACCCCGACAGGGGCTACGAGCAGTACTTC,CASSTDPDRGYEQYF,TRBD1,many,TRBV5-1,TRBJ2-7
TGTGCCAGCAGTTCGACAGTACTACCCAACACCATATATTTT,CASSSTVLPNTIYF,NA,many,TRBV12-3/TRBV12-4,TRBJ1-3
TGTGCCAGCAGCACCATACGGACAGCCGACCAGTACTTC,CASSTIRTADQYF,NA,many,TRBV7-3,TRBJ2-5
TGTGCCAAACCTGCCCGGTATCAGGCCGGGTCATATGAGCAGTTCTTC,CAKPARYQAGSYEQFF,NA,many,TRBV24-1,TRBJ2-1
TGTGCCAGCAGCCCCCGGGGGAGCAAGGACACCGGGGAGCTGTTTTTT,CASSPRGSKDTGELFF,NA,many,TRBV7-3,TRBJ2-2
TGTGCCAGCAGCGCACGGGTCCCCTTCGGGAATGAGCAGTTCTTC,CASSARVPFGNEQFF,NA,many,TRBV7-8,TRBJ2-1